This TCR beta chain came from a study of blood T cell repertoires in COVID-19. This table comes from immunoSEQ multiplex PCR, and its TCRdb copy is limited to in-frame clones, with some not included. The data show roughly 200,000 clones, about 81% seen once. The sample comprised peripheral blood. The TCR sequence derives from an elderly woman with COVID-19, enrolled during active disease.

The CDR3 region is CASRPGLAGHLSTDTQYF. The CDR3 DNA sequence: TGTGCCAGCAGGCCGGGACTAGCGGGACACCTGAGCACAGATACGCAGTATTTT. The rearrangement joins TRBV7-2 to TRBJ2-3, with TRBD2 identical over 13 bases. Per the germline V gene, CDR1 is SGHTA and CDR2 is FQGNSA. The V segment lost 6 bases and the J segment 0 bases; nucleotides outside the gene matches: 9. CDR3 size: 18 residues.